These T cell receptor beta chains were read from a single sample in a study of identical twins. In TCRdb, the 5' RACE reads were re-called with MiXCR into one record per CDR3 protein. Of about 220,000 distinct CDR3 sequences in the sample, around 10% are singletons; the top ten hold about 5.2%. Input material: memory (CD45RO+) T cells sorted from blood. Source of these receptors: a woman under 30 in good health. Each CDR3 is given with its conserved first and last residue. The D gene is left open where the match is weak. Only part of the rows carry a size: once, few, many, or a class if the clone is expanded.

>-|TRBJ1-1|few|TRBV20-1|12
CSASQWEVEAFF
TGCAGTGCTAGTCAATGGGAGGTTGAAGCTTTCTTT
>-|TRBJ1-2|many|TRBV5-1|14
CASSQGRQLGGYTF
TGCGCCAGCAGCCAAGGACGGCAGCTAGGAGGCTACACCTTC
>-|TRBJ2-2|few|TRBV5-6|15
CASSSTLRRTGELFF
TGTGCCAGCAGCTCTACACTAAGAAGGACCGGGGAGCTGTTTTTT
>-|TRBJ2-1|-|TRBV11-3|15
CASSPGPGAYNEQFF
TGTGCCAGCAGCCCAGGGCCGGGTGCCTACAATGAGCAGTTCTTC
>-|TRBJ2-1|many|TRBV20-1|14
CSARGGRDFNEQFF
TGCAGTGCTAGAGGGGGTCGGGATTTCAATGAGCAGTTCTTC
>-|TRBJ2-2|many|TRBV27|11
CASSYSGELFF
TGTGCCAGCTCGTATAGTGGGGAGCTGTTTTTT
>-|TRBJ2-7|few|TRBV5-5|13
CASSLGVVNEQYF
TGTGCCAGCAGCTTGGGAGTAGTAAACGAGCAGTACTTC
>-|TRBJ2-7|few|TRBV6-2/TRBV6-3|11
CASTFSYEQYF
TGTGCCAGCACCTTTTCCTACGAGCAGTACTTC
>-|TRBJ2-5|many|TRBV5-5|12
CASSFSLETQYF
TGTGCCAGCAGCTTTTCACTAGAGACCCAGTACTTC
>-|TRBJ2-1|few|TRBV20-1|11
CSARGLLEQFF
TGCAGTGCTAGAGGACTCCTAGAGCAGTTCTTC
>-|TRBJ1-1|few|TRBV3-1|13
CASSQTQAGHAFF
TGTGCCAGCAGCCAGACCCAGGCAGGGCATGCTTTCTTT
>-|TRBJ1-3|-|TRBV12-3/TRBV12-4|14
CASRLWTVGNTIYF
TGTGCCAGCAGGTTATGGACGGTTGGAAACACCATATATTTT
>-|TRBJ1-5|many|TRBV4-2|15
CASSLSGGYGQPQHF
TGTGCCAGCAGCCTCTCGGGGGGTTACGGTCAGCCCCAGCATTTT
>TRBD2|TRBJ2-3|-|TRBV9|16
CASSVGLAGPTDTQYF
TGTGCCAGCAGCGTAGGACTAGCGGGCCCCACAGATACGCAGTATTTT
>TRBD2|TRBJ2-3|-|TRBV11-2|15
CASSSVAGATDTQYF
TGTGCCAGCAGCTCCGTAGCGGGAGCAACAGATACGCAGTATTTT
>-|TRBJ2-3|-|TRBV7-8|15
CASSSGLISTDTQYF
TGTGCCAGCAGCTCGGGTCTCATTAGCACAGATACGCAGTATTTT
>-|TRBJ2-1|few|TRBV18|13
CASSPPSVNEQFF
TGTGCCAGCTCACCACCGTCTGTAAATGAGCAGTTCTTC
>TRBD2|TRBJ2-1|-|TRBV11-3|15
CASSPGGAHYNEQFF
TGTGCCAGCAGCCCGGGGGGGGCGCATTACAATGAGCAGTTCTTC
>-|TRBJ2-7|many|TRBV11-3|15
CASSQARQMAYEQYF
TGTGCCAGCAGCCAGGCCAGACAGATGGCCTACGAGCAGTACTTC
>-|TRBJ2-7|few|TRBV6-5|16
CASSYSKVPGRNEQYF
TGTGCCAGCAGTTACTCGAAGGTTCCAGGGAGGAACGAGCAGTACTTC
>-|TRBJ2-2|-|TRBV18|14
CASSTVGRTGELFF
TGTGCCAGCTCTACAGTCGGGAGAACCGGGGAGCTGTTTTTT
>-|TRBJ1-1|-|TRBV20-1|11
CSAMRAVAPFF
TGCAGTGCAATGCGGGCAGTAGCGCCTTTCTTT
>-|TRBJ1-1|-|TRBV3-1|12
CASQGKSAEAFF
TGTGCCAGTCAGGGGAAATCCGCTGAAGCTTTCTTT
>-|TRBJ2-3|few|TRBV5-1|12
CASSFFADTQYF
TGCGCCAGCAGCTTTTTCGCAGATACGCAGTATTTT
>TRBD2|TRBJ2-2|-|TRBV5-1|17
CASRGSSGTANTGELFF
TGCGCCAGCAGAGGGTCTAGCGGGACCGCGAACACCGGGGAGCTGTTTTTT
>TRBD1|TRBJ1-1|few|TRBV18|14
CASSGQGMNTEAFF
TGTGCCAGCTCGGGACAGGGGATGAACACTGAAGCTTTCTTT
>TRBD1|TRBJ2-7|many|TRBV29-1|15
CSVEGGTGRGNEQYF
TGCAGCGTCGAAGGTGGGACAGGGAGGGGAAACGAGCAGTACTTC
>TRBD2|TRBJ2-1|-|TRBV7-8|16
CASSRVTSGKNNEQFF
TGTGCCAGCAGCCGCGTTACTAGCGGGAAAAACAATGAGCAGTTCTTC
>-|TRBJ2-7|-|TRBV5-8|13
CASSPGLSYEQYF
TGTGCCAGCAGCCCCGGACTGAGCTACGAGCAGTACTTC
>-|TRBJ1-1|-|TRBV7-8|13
CASSPIMQGEAFF
TGTGCCAGCAGCCCAATCATGCAGGGTGAAGCTTTCTTT
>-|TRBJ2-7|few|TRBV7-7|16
CASSSGTGQRAYEQYF
TGTGCTAGCAGCTCTGGAACAGGCCAACGGGCCTACGAGCAGTACTTC
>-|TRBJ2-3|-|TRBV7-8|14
CASSHLGSTDTQYF
TGTGCCAGCAGCCACTTGGGGAGCACAGATACGCAGTATTTT
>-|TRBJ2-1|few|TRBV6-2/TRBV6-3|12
CASSYRSVDRFF
TGTGCCAGCAGTTACAGGAGCGTCGATCGGTTCTTC
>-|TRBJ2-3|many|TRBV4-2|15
CASSQAGYSTDTQYF
TGTGCCAGCAGCCAAGCAGGGTACAGTACGGATACGCAGTATTTT
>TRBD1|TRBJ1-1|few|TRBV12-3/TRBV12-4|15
CASTDNRQGNTEAFF
TGTGCCAGCACCGATAATAGACAGGGGAACACTGAAGCTTTCTTT
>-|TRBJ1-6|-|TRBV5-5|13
CASSLEFSSPLHF
TGTGCCAGCAGCTTGGAGTTCAGTTCACCCCTCCACTTT
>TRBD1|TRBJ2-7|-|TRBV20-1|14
CSASLDKGAGEQYF
TGCAGTGCTAGTCTTGACAAGGGGGCGGGCGAGCAGTACTTC
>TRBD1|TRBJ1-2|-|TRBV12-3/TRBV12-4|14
CASSPGQGRVGYTF
TGTGCCAGCAGTCCGGGACAGGGAAGGGTCGGCTACACCTTC
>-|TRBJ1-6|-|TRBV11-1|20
CASSSRSAGRLAGGISPLHF
TGTGCCAGCAGCTCCAGAAGCGCGGGGAGGCTGGCGGGAGGCATTTCACCCCTCCACTTT
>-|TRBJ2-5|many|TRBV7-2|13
CASSGVVQETQYF
TGTGCCAGCAGCGGGGTCGTGCAAGAGACCCAGTACTTC
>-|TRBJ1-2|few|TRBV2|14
CASSEDGSVYGYTF
TGTGCCAGCAGTGAAGATGGGAGTGTCTATGGCTACACCTTC
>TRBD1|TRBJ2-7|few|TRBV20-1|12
CSVRTGIYEQYF
TGCAGTGTTAGGACAGGGATTTACGAGCAGTACTTC
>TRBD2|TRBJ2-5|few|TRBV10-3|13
CAIRGLAGETQYF
TGTGCCATCAGGGGACTAGCGGGAGAGACCCAGTACTTC
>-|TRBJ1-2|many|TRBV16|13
CASSQRADYGYTF
TGTGCCAGCAGCCAACGGGCGGACTATGGCTACACCTTC
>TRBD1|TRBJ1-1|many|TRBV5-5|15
CASSPRQGRDTEAFF
TGTGCCAGCAGCCCCCGACAGGGAAGAGACACTGAAGCTTTCTTT
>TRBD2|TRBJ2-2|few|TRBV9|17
CASSAAVTSGNTGELFF
TGTGCCAGCAGCGCAGCGGTGACTAGCGGGAACACCGGGGAGCTGTTTTTT